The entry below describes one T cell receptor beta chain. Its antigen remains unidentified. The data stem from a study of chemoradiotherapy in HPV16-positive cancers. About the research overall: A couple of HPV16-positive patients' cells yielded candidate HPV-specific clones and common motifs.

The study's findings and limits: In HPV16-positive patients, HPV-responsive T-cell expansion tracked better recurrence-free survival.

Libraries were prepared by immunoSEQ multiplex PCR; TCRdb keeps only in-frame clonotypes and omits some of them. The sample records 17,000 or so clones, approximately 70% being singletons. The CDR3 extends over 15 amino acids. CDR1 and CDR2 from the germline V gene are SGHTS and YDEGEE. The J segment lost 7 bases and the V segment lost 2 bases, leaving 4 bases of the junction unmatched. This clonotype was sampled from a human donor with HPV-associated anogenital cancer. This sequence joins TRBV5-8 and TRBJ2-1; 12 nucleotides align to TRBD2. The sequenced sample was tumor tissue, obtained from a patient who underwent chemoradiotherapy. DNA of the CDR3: TGTGCCAGCAGCTTAGGTCTAGCGGGAGGGAATGAGCAGTTCTTC. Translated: CASSLGLAGGNEQFF.